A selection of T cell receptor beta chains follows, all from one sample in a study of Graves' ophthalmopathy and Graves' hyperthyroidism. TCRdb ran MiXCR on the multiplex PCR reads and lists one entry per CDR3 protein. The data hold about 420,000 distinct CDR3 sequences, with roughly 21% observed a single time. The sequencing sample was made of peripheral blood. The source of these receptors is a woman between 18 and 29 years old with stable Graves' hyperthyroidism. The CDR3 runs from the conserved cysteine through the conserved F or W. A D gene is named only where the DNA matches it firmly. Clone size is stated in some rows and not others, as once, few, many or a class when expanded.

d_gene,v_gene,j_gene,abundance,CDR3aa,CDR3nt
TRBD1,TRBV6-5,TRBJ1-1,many,CASSYQGADNTEAFF,TGTGCCAGCAGTTACCAGGGGGCGGATAACACTGAAGCTTTCTTT
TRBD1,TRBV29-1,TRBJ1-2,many,CSMSTGPHGYTF,TGCAGCATGTCGACAGGGCCTCATGGCTACACCTTC
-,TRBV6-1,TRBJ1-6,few,CASSEGRRINSPLHF,TGTGCCAGCAGTGAAGGTCGGCGGATTAATTCACCCCTCCACTTT
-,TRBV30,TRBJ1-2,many,CACSRPGQAYGYTF,TGTGCCTGTTCTAGGCCGGGACAAGCGTATGGCTACACCTTC
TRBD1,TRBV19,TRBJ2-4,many,CASSFLQGAVDIKYF,TGTGCCAGTAGTTTCCTCCAGGGGGCGGTGGACATTAAGTACTTC
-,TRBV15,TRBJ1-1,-,CATSRDLMSETEAFF,TGTGCCACCAGCAGAGATCTTATGAGTGAAACTGAAGCTTTCTTT
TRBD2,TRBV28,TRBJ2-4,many,CASSWVAGRIKNIQYF,TGTGCCAGCAGTTGGGTAGCGGGAAGAATCAAAAACATTCAGTACTTC
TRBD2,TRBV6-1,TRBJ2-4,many,CASSDHGLAGSKNIQYF,TGTGCCAGCAGTGATCACGGACTAGCGGGATCCAAAAACATTCAGTACTTC
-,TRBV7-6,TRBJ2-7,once,CASSSLVGGGYEQYF,TGTGCCAGCAGCTCTCTTGTCGGGGGCGGCTACGAGCAGTACTTC
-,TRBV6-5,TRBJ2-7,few,CASSYGLFQTYEQYF,TGTGCCAGCAGTTACGGACTATTCCAAACCTACGAGCAGTACTTC
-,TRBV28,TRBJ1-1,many,CASSSPGSLGMNTEAFF,TGTGCCAGCAGTTCACCGGGGTCCCTGGGGATGAACACTGAAGCTTTCTTT
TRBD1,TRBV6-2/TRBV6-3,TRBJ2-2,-,CASSPRRVPNRGLSTGELFF,TGTGCCAGCAGTCCCCGACGGGTACCGAACAGGGGGCTTAGCACCGGGGAGCTGTTTTTT
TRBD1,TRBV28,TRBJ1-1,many,CASSAPGGNTEAFF,TGTGCCAGCAGCGCTCCAGGGGGAAACACTGAAGCTTTCTTT
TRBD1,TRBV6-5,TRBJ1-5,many,CASLGQGARSNQPQHF,TGTGCCAGCTTAGGACAGGGGGCACGGAGCAATCAGCCCCAGCATTTT
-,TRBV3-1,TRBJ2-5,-,CASSLGPRRGNQHF,TGTGCCAGCAGCCTCGGGCCCAGACGAGGGAACCAGCACTTC
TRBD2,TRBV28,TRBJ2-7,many,CASSSGSLVEQYF,TGTGCCAGCAGTAGCGGGAGCCTTGTCGAGCAGTACTTC
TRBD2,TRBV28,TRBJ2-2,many,CASSAWGGRVNTGELFF,TGTGCCAGCAGTGCCTGGGGCGGGAGAGTGAACACCGGGGAGCTGTTTTTT
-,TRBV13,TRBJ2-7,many,CASSPPRGSGSYEQYF,TGTGCCAGCAGCCCGCCCCGGGGGAGCGGCTCCTACGAGCAGTACTTC
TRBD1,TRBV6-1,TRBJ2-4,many,CASSRGQGQNIQYF,TGTGCCAGCAGTAGAGGACAGGGTCAAAACATTCAGTACTTC
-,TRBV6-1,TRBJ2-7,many,CASSERHTSYEQYF,TGTGCCAGCAGTGAACGGCATACATCCTACGAGCAGTACTTC
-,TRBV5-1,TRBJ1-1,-,CASSLFWTEKNTEAFF,TGCGCCAGCAGCTTGTTCTGGACAGAGAAGAACACTGAAGCTTTCTTT
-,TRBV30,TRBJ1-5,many,CAWSPGQPQPQHF,TGTGCCTGGAGCCCTGGACAGCCTCAGCCCCAGCATTTT
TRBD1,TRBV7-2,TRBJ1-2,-,CASSSDRRGGYTF,TGTGCCAGCAGCTCGGACAGGAGGGGTGGCTACACCTTC
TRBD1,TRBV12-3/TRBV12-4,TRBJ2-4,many,CASSPGTAVADPQYIQYF,TGTGCCAGCAGTCCCGGGACAGCCGTTGCAGATCCCCAGTACATTCAGTACTTC
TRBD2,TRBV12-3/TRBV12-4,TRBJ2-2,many,CASGRVGELFF,TGTGCCAGTGGGAGGGTCGGGGAGCTGTTTTTT
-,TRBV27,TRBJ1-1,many,CASVSRANTEAFF,TGTGCCAGCGTTTCAAGAGCGAACACTGAAGCTTTCTTT
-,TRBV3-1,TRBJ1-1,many,CASSQVSREREAFF,TGTGCCAGCAGCCAAGTTTCCAGGGAACGTGAAGCTTTCTTT
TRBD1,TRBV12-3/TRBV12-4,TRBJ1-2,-,CASSPGTGRRSNYGYTF,TGTGCCAGCAGCCCTGGGACAGGGCGGAGGTCTAACTATGGCTACACCTTC
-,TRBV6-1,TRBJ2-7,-,CASNEGRSYEQYF,TGTGCCAGCAACGAAGGCAGGAGCTACGAGCAGTACTTC
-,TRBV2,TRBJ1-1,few,CASSAPWDTEAFF,TGTGCCAGCAGCGCGCCTTGGGACACTGAAGCTTTCTTT
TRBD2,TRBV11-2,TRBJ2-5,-,CASSLELGTSGEVDETQYF,TGTGCCAGCAGCTTAGAGTTGGGGACTAGCGGGGAGGTGGACGAGACCCAGTACTTC
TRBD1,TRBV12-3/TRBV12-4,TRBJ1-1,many,CASSLQGARRTEAFF,TGTGCCAGCAGTCTACAGGGGGCGAGACGAACTGAAGCTTTCTTT
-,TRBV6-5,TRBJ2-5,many,CASSRSLVFAQYF,TGTGCCAGCAGTCGCTCTCTCGTCTTTGCCCAGTACTTC
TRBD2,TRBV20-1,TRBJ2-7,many,CSGIAGGLYEQYF,TGCAGTGGGATAGCGGGAGGCCTCTACGAGCAGTACTTC
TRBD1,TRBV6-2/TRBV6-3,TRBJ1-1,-,CAGRDRGNTEAFF,TGTGCCGGACGGGACAGGGGGAACACTGAAGCTTTCTTT
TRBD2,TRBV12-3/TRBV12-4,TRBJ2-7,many,CASSLDGGRAYEQYF,TGTGCCAGCAGTTTAGATGGGGGGAGGGCCTACGAGCAGTACTTC
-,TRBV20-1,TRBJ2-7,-,CSATMEAYEQYF,TGCAGTGCTACGATGGAGGCCTACGAGCAGTACTTC
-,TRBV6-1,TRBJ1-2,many,CASSGAGNYGYTF,TGTGCCAGCAGTGGTGCAGGGAACTATGGCTACACCTTC
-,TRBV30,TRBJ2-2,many,CAWSLALTGELFF,TGTGCCTGGTCCCTAGCACTCACCGGGGAGCTGTTTTTT
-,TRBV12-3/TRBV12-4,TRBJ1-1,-,CASSSREDAFF,TGTGCCAGCAGTTCCAGGGAGGATGCTTTCTTT